This T cell receptor (beta chain) was recorded in a study of blood T cell repertoires in COVID-19. Study-level information: COVID-19 samples collected from the United States, Italy and Spain covered acute and convalescent phases. Nucleic acid was either cDNA or gDNA, and it came from T cells, B-cell-depleted T cells, or PBMCs.

As processed by the authors: Researchers report that nucleated cell counts were estimated from reference gene primer amplification. Measured with immunoSEQ multiplex PCR; TCRdb has only the in-frame clones, and not every one. V and J calls and clone size are given by that table; D and trimming were obtained from the DNA. The sample has about 100,000 clones, about 85% seen once; the top ten hold around 15%. Trimming removed 3 bases at V and 2 bases at J, with 19 bases between. The CDR3 is made up of 17 amino acids. Per germline, CDR1 KGHSH and CDR2 LQKENI. The origin of this receptor is a man over 45 with active or convalescent COVID-19. The sample consisted of peripheral blood. The rearrangement uses TRBV18 and TRBJ1-1; D ambiguous. The CDR3 nucleotides read TGTGCCAGCTCACCCTCATCCGGCCAAGCGCAAAACACTGAAGCTTTCTTT. Translated: CASSPSSGQAQNTEAFF.